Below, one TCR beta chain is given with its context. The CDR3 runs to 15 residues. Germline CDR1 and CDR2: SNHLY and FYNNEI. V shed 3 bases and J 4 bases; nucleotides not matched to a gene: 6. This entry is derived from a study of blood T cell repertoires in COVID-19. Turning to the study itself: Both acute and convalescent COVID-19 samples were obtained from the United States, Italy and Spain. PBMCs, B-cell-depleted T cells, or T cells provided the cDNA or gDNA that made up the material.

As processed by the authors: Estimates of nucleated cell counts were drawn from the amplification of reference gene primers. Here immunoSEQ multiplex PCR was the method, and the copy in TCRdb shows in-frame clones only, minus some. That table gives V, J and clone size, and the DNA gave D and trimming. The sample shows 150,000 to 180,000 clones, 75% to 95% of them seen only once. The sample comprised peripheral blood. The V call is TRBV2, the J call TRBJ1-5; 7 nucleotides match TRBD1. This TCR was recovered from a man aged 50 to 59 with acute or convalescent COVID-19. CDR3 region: CASSERQGVNQPQHF. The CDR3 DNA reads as TGTGCCAGCAGTGAGAGACAGGGAGTGAATCAGCCCCAGCATTTT.